This T cell receptor (beta chain) was profiled in a study of T cell responses to AZD1222 COVID-19 vaccine. Notes on the study in general: AZD1222 recipients seropositive at baseline numbered only 5 to 7. The peak T cell response came first, and repertoires were sampled only after it.

Investigators merged groups given second doses at roughly 4 or roughly 12 weeks. A note on this clone: Its antigen remains unknown.

The table came from immunoSEQ multiplex PCR; TCRdb's copy has only in-frame clones and leaves some out. The sample yields roughly 140,000 clones, roughly 92% seen once. The germline V gene encodes CDR1 MNHEY and CDR2 SVGAGI. The germline V and J ends were trimmed by 7 bases and 4 bases, with 10 bases remaining between them. The CDR3 spans 12 residues. This clonotype was sampled from an adult who received the AZD1222 COVID-19 vaccine. This chain links TRBV6-5 with TRBJ1-1; D is uncertain. Specimen: peripheral blood, collected 28 days after the second AZD1222 dose. Here the CDR3 DNA reads TGTGCCAGCAAAGAGGCAGTCACTGAAGCTTTCTTT. Translated, it gives CASKEAVTEAFF.